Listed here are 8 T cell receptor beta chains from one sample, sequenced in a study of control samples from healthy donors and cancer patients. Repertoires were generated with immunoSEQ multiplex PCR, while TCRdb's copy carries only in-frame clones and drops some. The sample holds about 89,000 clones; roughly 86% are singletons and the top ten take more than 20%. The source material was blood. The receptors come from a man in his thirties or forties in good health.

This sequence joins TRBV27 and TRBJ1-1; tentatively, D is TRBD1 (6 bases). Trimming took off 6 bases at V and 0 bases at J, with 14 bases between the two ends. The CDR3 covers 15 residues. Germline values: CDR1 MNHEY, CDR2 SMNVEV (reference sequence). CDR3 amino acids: CASSPDRFVNTEAFF. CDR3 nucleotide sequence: TGTGCCAGCAGCCCCGACAGGTTTGTGAACACTGAAGCTTTCTTT.

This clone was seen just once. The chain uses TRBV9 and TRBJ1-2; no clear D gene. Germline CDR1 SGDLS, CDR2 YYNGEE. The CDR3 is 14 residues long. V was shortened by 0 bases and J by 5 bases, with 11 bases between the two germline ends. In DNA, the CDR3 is TGTGCCAGCAGCGTAGTAAACAGCTCGTATGGCTACACCTTC. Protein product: CASSVVNSSYGYTF.

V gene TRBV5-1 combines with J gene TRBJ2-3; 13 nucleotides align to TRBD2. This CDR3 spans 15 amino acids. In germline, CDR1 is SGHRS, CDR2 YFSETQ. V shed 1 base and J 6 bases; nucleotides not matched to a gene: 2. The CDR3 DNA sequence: TGCGCCAGCAGCTTGTCGACTAGCGGGGGGGATACGCAGTATTTT. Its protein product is CASSLSTSGGDTQYF.

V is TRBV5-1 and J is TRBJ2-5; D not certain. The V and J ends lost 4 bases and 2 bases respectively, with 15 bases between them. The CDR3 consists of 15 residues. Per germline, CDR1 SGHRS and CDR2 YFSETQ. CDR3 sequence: CASSGLIGGQETQYF. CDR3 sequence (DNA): TGCGCCAGCAGCGGTCTCATTGGTGGTCAAGAGACCCAGTACTTC.

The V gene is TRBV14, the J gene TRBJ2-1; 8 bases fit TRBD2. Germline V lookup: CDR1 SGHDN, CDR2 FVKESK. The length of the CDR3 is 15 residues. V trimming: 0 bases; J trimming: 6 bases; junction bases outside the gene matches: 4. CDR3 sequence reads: CASSQEGLGFNEQFF. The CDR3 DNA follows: TGTGCCAGCAGCCAAGAGGGACTAGGGTTCAATGAGCAGTTCTTC.

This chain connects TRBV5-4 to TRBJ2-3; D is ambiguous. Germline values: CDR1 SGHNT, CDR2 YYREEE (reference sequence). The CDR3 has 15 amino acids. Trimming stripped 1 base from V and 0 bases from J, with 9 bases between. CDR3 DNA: TGTGCCAGCAGCTTGCAAAGGGTTAGCACAGATACGCAGTATTTT. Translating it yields CASSLQRVSTDTQYF.

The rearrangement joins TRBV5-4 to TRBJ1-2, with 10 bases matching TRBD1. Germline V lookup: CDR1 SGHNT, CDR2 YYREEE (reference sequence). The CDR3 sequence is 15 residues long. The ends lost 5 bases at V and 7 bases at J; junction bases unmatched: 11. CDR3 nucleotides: TGTGCCAGCAGACCGATGACAGGGGGCTCGTTTGGCTACACCTTC. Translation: CASRPMTGGSFGYTF.

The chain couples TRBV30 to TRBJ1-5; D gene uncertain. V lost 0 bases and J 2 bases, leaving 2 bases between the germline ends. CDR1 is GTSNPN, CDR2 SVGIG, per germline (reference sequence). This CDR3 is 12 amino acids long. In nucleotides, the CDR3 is TGTGCCTGGAGTGTAGGCAATCAGCCCCAGCATTTT. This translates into CAWSVGNQPQHF. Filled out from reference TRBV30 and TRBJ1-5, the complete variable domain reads SQTIHQWPATLVQPVGSPLSLECTVEGTSNPNLYWYRQAAGRGLQLLFYSVGIGQISSEVPQNLSASRPQDRQFILSSKKLLLSDSGFYLCAWSVGNQPQHFGDGTRLSIL.